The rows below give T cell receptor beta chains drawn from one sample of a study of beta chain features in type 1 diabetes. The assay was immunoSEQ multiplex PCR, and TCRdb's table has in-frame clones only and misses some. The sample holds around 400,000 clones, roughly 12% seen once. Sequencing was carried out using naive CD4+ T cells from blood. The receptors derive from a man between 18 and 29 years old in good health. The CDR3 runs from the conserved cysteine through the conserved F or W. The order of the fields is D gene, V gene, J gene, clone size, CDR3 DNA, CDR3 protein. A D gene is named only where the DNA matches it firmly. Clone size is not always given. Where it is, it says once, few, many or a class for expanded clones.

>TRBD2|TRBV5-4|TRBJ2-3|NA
TGTGCCAGCAGCTTACATAGCGGGGCAAACACAGATACGCAGTATTTT
CASSLHSGANTDTQYF
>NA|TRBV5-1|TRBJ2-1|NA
TGCGCCAGCAGCTTAGGCGGGCTTAACTCCTACAATGAGCAGTTCTTC
CASSLGGLNSYNEQFF
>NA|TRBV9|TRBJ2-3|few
TGTGCCAGCAGCCCAAGCGTCATGGCAGATACGCAGTATTTT
CASSPSVMADTQYF
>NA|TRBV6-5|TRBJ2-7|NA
TGTGCCAGCCGTACGGCGGAACTAACCTACGAGCAGTACTTC
CASRTAELTYEQYF
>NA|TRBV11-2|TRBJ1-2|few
TGTGCCAGCAGCTCCCCCCCGGGGGGCTTGAGAGGCTACACCTTC
CASSSPPGGLRGYTF
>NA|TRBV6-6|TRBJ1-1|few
TGTGCCAGCAGTCCCAACCGGGTTGGCACTGAAGCTTTCTTT
CASSPNRVGTEAFF
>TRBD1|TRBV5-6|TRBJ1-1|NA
TGTGCCAGCAGTTCTACAGGGGGCACTGAAGCTTTCTTT
CASSSTGGTEAFF
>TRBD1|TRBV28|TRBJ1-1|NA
TGTGCCAGCAGGGGACAGGGGGCCACTGAAGCTTTCTTT
CASRGQGATEAFF
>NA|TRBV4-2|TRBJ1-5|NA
TGTGCCAGCAGCCAAGAGATCGACAGGAACAATCAGCCCCAGCATTTT
CASSQEIDRNNQPQHF
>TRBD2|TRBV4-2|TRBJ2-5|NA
TGTGCCAGCAGTTTCAATCTAGCGGGAGGATGGGAGACCCAGTACTTC
CASSFNLAGGWETQYF
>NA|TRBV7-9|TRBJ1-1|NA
TGTGCCAGCAGCTTAGATTCTACTGAAGCTTTCTTT
CASSLDSTEAFF
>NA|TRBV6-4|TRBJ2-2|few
TGTGCCAGCAGGGGAGAGAACACCGGGGAGCTGTTTTTT
CASRGENTGELFF
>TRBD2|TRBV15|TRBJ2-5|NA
TGTGCCACCGCCGGGACTAGCGAGATTTTGGGTCAAGAGACCCAGTACTTC
CATAGTSEILGQETQYF
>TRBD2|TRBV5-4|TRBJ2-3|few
TGTGCCAGCAGCAGGACTAGCAGAACAGATACGCAGTATTTT
CASSRTSRTDTQYF
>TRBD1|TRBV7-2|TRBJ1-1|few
TGTGCCAGCAGCTCCTCCCCCCGGACAGGGGCAGGTGAAGCTTTCTTT
CASSSSPRTGAGEAFF
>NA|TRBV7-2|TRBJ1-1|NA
TGTGCCAGCAGCTTAGCGAAGCAGGGAAGGGCTTTCTTT
CASSLAKQGRAFF